This T cell receptor (beta chain) was sequenced in a study of blood T cell repertoires in COVID-19 (dated by TCRdb to 2018 to 2021). Some background on the complete study: Samples from collaborators originated in the United States, Italy and Spain and spanned both the acute and convalescent phases of COVID-19. The prospective study material was composed of cDNA or gDNA derived from T cells, B-cell-depleted T cells, or PBMCs. The dataset comprised deeply sampled blood TCRbeta repertoires from subjects exposed to, actively infected with, or recovered from COVID-19. The repertoires were made available in a free public database intended to serve as a resource for research on the immune response to SARS-CoV-2. The samples were drawn from the first 160 participants of the ongoing ImmuneRACE study and from 950 to 1,500 subjects provided by 6 global collaborators. The sample metadata nearly always contained a de-identified subject ID, COVID-19 status, age in years and sex. Where available, HLA class I and class II types were obtained from metadata supplied by the sample provider rather than from assay-based typing.

Overall study results and their limits: Clinical and demographic metadata were provided uncurated, with the amount varying by source and participant.

The immunoSEQ Assay, a bias-controlled multiplex PCR, was used to amplify TCRbeta CDR3 regions from genomic DNA. Per the original workflow: The number of nucleated cells in each sample was estimated by amplification of reference gene primers within the assay. Sequence reads were collapsed and filtered to measure the absolute abundance of every unique TCRbeta CDR3 rearrangement. For each sample, productive Simpson clonality was calculated as the square root of Simpson's diversity index over productive rearrangements. In TCRdb, the immuneACCESS table is reduced to in-frame sequences with V and J assigned. These tables do not hold every clone; where another copy was compared, an unresolved V gene accounts for under half, and the others remain unexplained. The DNA gave D and trimming, while V, J and clone size come from that table. The sample records around 80,000 clones, around 86% of which are singletons. Jointly, the top ten make up under 8.5% of the sample.

V and J are truncated by 3 bases and 0 bases respectively, leaving an intervening sequence of 9 bases. Reading the germline V gene gives CDR1 MNHNS and CDR2 SASEGT. From the cysteine through the valine, the CDR3 covers 14 amino acids. The kept DNA is CDR3 alone, 42 bases in frame from the first base. Whole blood was collected in K2EDTA tubes by collaborating institutions according to the institutions' own protocols. For TCRbeta analysis, collaborators shipped samples as frozen whole blood, isolated PBMCs, or DNA extracted from either of those sample types. Points on this clone: Which antigen it targets is not known. Qualities for individual bases were not recorded, and no much larger clone is one base off.

In this chain, TRBV6-1 is recombined with TRBJ2-7; no D gene can be assigned with confidence. The sequence was collected from a man older than 75 with active or convalescent COVID-19. Sequenced: peripheral blood. The DNA reads TGTGCCAGCAGTGAGGGTTGGAGCTCCTACGAGCAGTACGTC. Its protein product is CASSEGWSSYEQYV.